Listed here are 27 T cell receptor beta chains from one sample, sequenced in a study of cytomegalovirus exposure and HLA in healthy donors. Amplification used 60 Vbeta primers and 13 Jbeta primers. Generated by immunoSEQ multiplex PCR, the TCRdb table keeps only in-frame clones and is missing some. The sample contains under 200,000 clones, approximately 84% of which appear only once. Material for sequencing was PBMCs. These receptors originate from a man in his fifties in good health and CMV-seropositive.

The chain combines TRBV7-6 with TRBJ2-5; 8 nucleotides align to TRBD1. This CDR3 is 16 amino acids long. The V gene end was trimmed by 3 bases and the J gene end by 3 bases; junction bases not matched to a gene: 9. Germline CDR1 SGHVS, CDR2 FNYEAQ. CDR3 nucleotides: TGTGCCAGCAGCTTTTTCGTGAACAGGGGGGAAGAGACCCAGTACTTC. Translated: CASSFFVNRGEETQYF.

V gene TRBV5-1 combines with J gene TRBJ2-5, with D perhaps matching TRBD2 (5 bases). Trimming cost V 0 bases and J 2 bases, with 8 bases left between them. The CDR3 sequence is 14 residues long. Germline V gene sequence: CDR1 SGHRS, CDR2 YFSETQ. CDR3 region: CASSLDTGQETQYF. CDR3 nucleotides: TGCGCCAGCAGCTTGGATACGGGGCAAGAGACCCAGTACTTC.

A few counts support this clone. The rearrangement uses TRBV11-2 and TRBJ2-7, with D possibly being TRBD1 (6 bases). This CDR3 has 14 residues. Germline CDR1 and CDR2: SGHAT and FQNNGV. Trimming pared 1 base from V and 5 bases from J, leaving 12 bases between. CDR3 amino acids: CASSLVQGLNEQYF. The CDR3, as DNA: TGTGCCAGCAGCTTAGTGCAGGGGCTCAACGAGCAGTACTTC.

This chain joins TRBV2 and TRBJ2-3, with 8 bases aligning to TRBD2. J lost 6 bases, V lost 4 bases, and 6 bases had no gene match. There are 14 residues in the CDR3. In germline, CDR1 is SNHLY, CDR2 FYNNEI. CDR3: CASSGTSRRDTQYF. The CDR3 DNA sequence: TGTGCCAGCAGTGGGACTAGCAGAAGGGATACGCAGTATTTT.

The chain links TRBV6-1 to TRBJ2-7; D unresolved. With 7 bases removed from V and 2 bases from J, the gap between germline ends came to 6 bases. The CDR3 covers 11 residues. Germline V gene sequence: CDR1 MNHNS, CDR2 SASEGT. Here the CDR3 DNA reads TGTGCCAGCACGCGGACCTACGAGCAGTACTTC. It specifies CASTRTYEQYF.

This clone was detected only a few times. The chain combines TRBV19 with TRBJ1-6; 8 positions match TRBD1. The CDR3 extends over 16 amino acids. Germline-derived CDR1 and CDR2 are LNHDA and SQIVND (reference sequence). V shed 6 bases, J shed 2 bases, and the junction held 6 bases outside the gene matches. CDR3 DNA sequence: TGTGCCAGTAGGAGACAGGGGAGAACCTATAATTCACCCCTCCACTTT. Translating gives CASRRQGRTYNSPLHF. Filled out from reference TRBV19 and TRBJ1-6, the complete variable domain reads DGGITQSPKYLFRKEGQNVTLSCEQNLNHDAMYWYRQDPGQGLRLIYYSQIVNDFQKGDIAEGYSVSREKKESFPLTVTSAQKNPTAFYLCASRRQGRTYNSPLHFGNGTRLTVT.

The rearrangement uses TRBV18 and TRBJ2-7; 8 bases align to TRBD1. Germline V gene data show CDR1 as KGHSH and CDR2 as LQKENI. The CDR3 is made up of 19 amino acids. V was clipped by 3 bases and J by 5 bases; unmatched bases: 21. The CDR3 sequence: CASSPVGQGRRGLSNEQYF. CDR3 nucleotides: TGTGCCAGCTCACCTGTAGGACAGGGAAGGCGAGGGCTATCCAACGAGCAGTACTTC.

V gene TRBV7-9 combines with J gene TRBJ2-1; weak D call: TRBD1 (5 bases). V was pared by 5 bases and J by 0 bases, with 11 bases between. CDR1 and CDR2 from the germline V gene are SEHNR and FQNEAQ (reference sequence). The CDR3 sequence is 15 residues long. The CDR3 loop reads CASSDRQFSYNEQFF. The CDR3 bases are TGTGCCAGCAGCGACCGACAGTTCTCCTACAATGAGCAGTTCTTC. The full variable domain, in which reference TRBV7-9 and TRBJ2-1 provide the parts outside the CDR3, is DTGVSQNPRHKITKRGQNVTFRCDPISEHNRLYWYRQTLGQGPEFLTYFQNEAQLEKSRLLSDRFSAERPKGSFSTLEIQRTEQGDSAMYLCASSDRQFSYNEQFFGPGTRLTVL.

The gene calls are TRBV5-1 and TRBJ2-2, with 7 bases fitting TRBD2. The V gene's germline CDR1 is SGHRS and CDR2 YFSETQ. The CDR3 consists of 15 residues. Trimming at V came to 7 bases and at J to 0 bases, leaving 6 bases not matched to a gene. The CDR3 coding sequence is TGCGCCAGCGGGGAGGGAAATTCGAACACCGGGGAGCTGTTTTTT. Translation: CASGEGNSNTGELFF.

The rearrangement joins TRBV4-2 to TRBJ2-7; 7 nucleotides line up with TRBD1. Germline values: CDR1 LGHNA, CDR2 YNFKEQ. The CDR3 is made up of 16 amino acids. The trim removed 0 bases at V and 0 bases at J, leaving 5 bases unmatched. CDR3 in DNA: TGTGCCAGCAGCCAAGAATCTACAGGGGCCTCCTACGAGCAGTACTTC. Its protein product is CASSQESTGASYEQYF.

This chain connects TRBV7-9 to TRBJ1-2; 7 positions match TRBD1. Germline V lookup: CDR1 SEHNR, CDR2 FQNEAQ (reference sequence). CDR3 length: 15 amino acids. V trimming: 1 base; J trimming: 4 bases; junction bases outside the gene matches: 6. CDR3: CASSLGGGTAYGYTF. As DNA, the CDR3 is TGTGCCAGCAGCTTAGGCGGGGGGACAGCCTATGGCTACACCTTC.

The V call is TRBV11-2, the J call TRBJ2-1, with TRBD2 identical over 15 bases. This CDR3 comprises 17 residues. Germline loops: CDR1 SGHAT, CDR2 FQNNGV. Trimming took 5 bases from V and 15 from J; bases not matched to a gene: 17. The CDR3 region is CASSERPRGLAGGRLFF. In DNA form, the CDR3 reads TGTGCCAGCAGCGAACGACCGAGGGGACTAGCGGGGGGCCGACTGTTCTTC.

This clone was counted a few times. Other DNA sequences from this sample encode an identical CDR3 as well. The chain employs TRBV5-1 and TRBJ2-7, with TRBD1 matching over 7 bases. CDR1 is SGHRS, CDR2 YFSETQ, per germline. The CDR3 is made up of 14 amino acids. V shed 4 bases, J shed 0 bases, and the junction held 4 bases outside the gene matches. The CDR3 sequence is CASSPRQGSYEQYF. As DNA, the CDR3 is TGCGCCAGCAGCCCCCGACAGGGCTCCTACGAGCAGTACTTC.

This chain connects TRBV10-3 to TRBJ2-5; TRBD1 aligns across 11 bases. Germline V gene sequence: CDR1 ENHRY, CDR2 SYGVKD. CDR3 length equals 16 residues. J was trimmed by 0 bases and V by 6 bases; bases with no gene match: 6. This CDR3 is CAISNPGQGDQETQYF. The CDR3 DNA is TGTGCCATCAGCAATCCGGGACAGGGGGACCAAGAGACCCAGTACTTC.

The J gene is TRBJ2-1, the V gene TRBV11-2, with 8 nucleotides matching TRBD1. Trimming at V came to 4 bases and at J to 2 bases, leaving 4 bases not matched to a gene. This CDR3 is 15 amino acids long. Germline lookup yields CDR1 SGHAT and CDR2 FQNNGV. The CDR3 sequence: CASSSGTGAYNEQFF. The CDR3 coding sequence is TGTGCCAGCAGCTCCGGGACAGGTGCCTACAATGAGCAGTTCTTC.

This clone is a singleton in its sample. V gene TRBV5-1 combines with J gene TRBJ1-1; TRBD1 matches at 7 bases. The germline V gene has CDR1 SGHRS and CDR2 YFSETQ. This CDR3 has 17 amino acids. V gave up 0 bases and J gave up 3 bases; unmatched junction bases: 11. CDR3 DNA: TGCGCCAGCAGCTTGGAGGGGGCCCACACGGGTTACACTGAAGCTTTCTTT. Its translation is CASSLEGAHTGYTEAFF.

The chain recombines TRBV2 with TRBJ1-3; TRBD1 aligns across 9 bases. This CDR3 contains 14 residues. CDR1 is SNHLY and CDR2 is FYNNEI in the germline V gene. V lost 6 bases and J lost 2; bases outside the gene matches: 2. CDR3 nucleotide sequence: TGTGCCAGCAGGGGACAGGGCGCTGGAAACACCATATATTTT. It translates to CASRGQGAGNTIYF.

CDR3 sequence: CASSPSQGGPSSYEQYF. The DNA of the CDR3 is TGTGCCAGCTCACCAAGTCAGGGAGGCCCTAGCTCCTACGAGCAGTACTTC. This chain joins TRBV18 and TRBJ2-7; a weak D match, TRBD2 (6 bases). The CDR3 runs to 17 residues. Germline lookup yields CDR1 KGHSH and CDR2 LQKENI. Trimming stripped 2 bases from V and 0 bases from J, with 17 bases between.

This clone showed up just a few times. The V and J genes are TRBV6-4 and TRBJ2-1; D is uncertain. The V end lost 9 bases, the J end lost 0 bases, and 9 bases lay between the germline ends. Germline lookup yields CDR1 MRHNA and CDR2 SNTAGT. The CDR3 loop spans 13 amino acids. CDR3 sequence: CASTYSSYNEQFF. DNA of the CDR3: TGTGCCAGTACCTATAGCTCCTACAATGAGCAGTTCTTC.

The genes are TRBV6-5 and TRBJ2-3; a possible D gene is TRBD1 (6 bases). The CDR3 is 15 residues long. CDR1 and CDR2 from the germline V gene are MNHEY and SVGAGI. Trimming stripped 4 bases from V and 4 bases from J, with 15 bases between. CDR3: CASSLSWGRADTQYF. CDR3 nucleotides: TGTGCCAGCAGTTTAAGTTGGGGGCGAGCAGATACGCAGTATTTT.

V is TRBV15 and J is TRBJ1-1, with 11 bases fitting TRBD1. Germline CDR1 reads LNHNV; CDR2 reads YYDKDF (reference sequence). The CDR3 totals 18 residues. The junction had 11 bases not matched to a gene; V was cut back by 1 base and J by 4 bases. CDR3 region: CATSRGVGQGAQVTEAFF. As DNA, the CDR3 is TGTGCCACCAGCAGAGGGGTAGGACAGGGGGCGCAGGTCACTGAAGCTTTCTTT.

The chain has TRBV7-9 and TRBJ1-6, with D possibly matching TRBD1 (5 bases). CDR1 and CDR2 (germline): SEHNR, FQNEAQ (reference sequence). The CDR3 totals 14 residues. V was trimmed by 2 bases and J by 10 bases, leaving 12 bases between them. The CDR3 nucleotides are TGTGCCAGCAGCTTAAACCGACAGCCCTCACCCCTCCACTTT. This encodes CASSLNRQPSPLHF.

The DNA of the CDR3 is TGCGCCAGCAGCCTTGCGACTAGCTCTGCAGATACGCAGTATTTT. Amino acids: CASSLATSSADTQYF. V gene TRBV5-1 combines with J gene TRBJ2-3; TRBD2 matches 7 bases. The CDR3 is 15 residues long. CDR1 and CDR2 (germline): SGHRS, YFSETQ. The ends lost 4 bases at V and 4 bases at J; junction bases unmatched: 9.

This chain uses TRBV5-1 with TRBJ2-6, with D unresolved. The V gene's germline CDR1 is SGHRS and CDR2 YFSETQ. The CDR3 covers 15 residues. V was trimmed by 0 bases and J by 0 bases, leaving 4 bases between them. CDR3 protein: CASSLGASGANVLTF. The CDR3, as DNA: TGCGCCAGCAGCTTGGGGGCCTCTGGGGCCAACGTCCTGACTTTC.

CDR3 sequence (DNA): TGTGCCAGCAGCTTATCACTAGAGCAGCCCCAGCATTTT. Translated, it gives CASSLSLEQPQHF. The chain is built from TRBV11-2 and TRBJ1-5; no firm D call. The V gene's germline CDR1 is SGHAT and CDR2 FQNNGV. The CDR3 is 13 residues long. V gave up 2 bases and J gave up 7 bases, with 9 bases separating them. The variable domain in full, completed from reference TRBV11-2 and TRBJ1-5, reads EAGVAQSPRYKIIEKRQSVAFWCNPISGHATLYWYQQILGQGPKLLIQFQNNGVVDDSQLPKDRFSAERLKGVDSTLKIQPAKLEDSAVYLCASSLSLEQPQHFGDGTRLSIL.

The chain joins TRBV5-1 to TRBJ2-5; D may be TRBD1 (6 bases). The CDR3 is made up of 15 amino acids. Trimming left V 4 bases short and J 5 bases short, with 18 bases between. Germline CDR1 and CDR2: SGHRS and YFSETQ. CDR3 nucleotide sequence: TGCGCCAGCAGCATCCGGACAGCCTTGAGGGAGACCCAGTACTTC. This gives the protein CASSIRTALRETQYF.

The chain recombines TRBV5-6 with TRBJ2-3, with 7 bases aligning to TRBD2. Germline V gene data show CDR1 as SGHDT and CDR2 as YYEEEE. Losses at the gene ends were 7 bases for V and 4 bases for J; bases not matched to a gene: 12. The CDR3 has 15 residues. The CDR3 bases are TGTGCCAGCTCTCTGGCGGGAGATGGCGCAGATACGCAGTATTTT. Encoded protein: CASSLAGDGADTQYF.